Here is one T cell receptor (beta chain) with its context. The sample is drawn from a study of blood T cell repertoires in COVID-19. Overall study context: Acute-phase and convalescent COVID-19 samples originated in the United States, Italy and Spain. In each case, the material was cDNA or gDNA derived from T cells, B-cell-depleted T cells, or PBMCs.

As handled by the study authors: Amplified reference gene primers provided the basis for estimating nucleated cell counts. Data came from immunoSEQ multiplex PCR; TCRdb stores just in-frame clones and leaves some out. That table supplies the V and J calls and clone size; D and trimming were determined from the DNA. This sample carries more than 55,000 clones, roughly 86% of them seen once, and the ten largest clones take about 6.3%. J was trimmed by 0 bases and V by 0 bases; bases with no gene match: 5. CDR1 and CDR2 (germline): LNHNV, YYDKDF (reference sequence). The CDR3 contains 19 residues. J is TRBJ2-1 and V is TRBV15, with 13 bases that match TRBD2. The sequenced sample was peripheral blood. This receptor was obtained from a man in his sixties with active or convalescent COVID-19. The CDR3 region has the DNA TGTGCCACCAGCAGAGATAAACTAGCGGGAGGGAGCTCCTACAATGAGCAGTTCTTC. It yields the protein CATSRDKLAGGSSYNEQFF.